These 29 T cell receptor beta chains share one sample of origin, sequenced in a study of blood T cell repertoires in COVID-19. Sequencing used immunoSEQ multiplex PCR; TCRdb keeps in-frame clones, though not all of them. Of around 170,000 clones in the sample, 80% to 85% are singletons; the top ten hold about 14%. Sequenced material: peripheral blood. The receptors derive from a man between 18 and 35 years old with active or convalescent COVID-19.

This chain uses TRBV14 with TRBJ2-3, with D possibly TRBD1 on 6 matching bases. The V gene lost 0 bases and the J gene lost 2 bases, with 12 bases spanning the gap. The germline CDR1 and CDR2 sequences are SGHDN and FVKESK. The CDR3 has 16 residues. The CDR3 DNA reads TGTGCCAGCAGCCAAGAATGGGGGACACACACAGATACGCAGTATTTT. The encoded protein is CASSQEWGTHTDTQYF.

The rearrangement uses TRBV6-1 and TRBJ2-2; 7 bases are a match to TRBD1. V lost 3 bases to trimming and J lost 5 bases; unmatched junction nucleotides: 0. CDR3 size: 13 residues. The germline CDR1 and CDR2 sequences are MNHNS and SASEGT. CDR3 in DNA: TGTGCCAGCAGTGAGACAGGGACCGGGGAGCTGTTTTTT. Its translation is CASSETGTGELFF.

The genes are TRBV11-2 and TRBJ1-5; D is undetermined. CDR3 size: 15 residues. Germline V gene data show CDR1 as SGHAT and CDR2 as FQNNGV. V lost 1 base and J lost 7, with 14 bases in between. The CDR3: CASSLGGGTSQPQHF. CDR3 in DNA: TGTGCCAGCAGCTTAGGGGGAGGAACTTCCCAGCCCCAGCATTTT.

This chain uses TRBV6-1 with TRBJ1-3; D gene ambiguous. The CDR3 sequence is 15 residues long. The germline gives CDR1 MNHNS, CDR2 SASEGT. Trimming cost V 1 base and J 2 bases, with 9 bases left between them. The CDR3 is CASSEGAFPGNTIYF. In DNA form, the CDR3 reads TGTGCCAGCAGTGAAGGAGCTTTTCCTGGAAACACCATATATTTT.

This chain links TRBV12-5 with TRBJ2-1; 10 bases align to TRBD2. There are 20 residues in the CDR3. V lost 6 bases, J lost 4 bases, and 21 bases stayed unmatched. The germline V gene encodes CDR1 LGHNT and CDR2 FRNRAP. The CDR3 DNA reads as TGTGCTAGTGGCACCCTGGGACAGAGAGAATTAGCGGGGGGATACAATGAGCAGTTCTTC. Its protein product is CASGTLGQRELAGGYNEQFF.

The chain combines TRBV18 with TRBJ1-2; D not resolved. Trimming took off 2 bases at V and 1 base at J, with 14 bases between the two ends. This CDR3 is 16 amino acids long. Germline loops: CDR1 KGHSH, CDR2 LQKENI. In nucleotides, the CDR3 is TGTGCCAGCTCACCAATGGCCGCGGAGAATAACTATGGCTACACCTTC. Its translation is CASSPMAAENNYGYTF.

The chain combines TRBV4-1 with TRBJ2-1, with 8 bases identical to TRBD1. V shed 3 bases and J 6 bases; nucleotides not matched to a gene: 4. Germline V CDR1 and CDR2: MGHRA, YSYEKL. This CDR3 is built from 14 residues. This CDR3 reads CASSHLGQGNEQFF. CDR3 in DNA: TGCGCCAGCAGCCACCTTGGACAGGGCAATGAGCAGTTCTTC.

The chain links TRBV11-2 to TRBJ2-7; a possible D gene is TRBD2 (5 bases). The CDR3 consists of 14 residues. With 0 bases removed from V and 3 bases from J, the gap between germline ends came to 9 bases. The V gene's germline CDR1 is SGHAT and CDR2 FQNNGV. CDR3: CASSLEVGSYEQYF. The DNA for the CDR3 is TGTGCCAGCAGCTTAGAGGTAGGGAGCTACGAGCAGTACTTC.

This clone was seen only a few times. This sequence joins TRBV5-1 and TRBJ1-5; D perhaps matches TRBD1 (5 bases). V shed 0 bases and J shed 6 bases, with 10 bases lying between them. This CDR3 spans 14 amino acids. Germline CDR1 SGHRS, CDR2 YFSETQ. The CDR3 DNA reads TGCGCCAGCAGCTTGGATGGGGCGGCTCAGCCCCAGCATTTT. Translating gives CASSLDGAAQPQHF.

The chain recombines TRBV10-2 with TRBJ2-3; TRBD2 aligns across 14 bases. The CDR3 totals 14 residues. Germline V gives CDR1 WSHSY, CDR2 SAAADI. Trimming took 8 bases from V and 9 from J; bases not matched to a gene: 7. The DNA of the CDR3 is TGCGCCAGCGGGGGACTAGCGGGGGCCACAACGCAGTATTTT. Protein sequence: CASGGLAGATTQYF.

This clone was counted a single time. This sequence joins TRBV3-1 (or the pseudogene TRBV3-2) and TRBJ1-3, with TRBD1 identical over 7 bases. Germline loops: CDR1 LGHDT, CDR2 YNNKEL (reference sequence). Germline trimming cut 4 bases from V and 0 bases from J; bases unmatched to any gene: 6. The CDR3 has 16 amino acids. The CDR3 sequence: CASSPGTDFSGNTIYF. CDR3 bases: TGTGCCAGCAGCCCCGGGACAGACTTCTCTGGAAACACCATATATTTT.

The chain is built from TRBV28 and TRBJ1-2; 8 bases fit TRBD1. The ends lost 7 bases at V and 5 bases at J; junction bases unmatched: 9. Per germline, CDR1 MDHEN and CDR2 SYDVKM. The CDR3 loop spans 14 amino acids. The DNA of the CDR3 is TGTGCCAGCACCGTGGACAGGGCCCTTTATGGCTACACCTTC. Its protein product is CASTVDRALYGYTF.

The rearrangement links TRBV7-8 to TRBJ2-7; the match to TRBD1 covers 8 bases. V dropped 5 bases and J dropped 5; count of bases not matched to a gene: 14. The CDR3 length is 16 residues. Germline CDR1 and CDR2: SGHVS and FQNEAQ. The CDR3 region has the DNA TGTGCCAGCAGCATCCGCCTAGGACAGGGTCATAACGAGCAGTACTTC. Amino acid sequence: CASSIRLGQGHNEQYF.

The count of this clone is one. The CDR3 here is CASIHGGTSGRPSSYEQYF. The DNA of the CDR3 is TGTGCCAGCATACATGGGGGGACTAGCGGGAGGCCGAGCTCCTACGAGCAGTACTTC. This sequence joins TRBV28 and TRBJ2-7; 15 bases line up with TRBD2. The CDR3 loop spans 19 amino acids. Germline loops: CDR1 MDHEN, CDR2 SYDVKM. V dropped 7 bases and J dropped 0; count of bases not matched to a gene: 13.

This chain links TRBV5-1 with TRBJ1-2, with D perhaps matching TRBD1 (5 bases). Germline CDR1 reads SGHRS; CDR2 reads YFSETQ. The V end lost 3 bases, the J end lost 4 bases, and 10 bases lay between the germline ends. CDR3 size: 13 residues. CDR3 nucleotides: TGCGCCAGCAGCTCTGATGGGGCCTATGGCTACACCTTC. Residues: CASSSDGAYGYTF.

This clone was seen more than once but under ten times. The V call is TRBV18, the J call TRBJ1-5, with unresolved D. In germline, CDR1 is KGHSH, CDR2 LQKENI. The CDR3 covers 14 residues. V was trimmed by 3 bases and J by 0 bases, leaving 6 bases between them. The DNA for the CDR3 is TGTGCCAGCTCACCTCAAAATAGCAATCAGCCCCAGCATTTT. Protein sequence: CASSPQNSNQPQHF.

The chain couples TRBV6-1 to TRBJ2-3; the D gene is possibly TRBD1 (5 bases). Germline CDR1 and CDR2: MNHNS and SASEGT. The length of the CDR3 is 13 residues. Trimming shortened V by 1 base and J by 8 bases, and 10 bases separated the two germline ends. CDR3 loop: CASSEEGLGTQYF. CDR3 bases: TGTGCCAGCAGTGAAGAGGGGTTGGGTACGCAGTATTTT.

The CDR3 DNA reads as TGTGCCAGCAGTCAAAGACTGGGAGATAATTCACCCCTCCACTTT. Translation gives CASSQRLGDNSPLHF. The chain carries TRBV27 and TRBJ1-6; D uncertain. The CDR3 spans 15 residues. Between the trimmed V and J ends, which lost 5 bases and 5 bases, there was a span of 13 bases. Germline CDR1 and CDR2: MNHEY and SMNVEV (reference sequence).

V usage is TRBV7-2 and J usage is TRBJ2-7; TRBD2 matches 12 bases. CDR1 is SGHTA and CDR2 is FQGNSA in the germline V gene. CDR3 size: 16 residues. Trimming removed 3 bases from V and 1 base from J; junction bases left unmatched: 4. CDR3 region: CASSFGTSGRSYEQYF. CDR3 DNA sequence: TGTGCCAGCAGCTTCGGGACTAGCGGGCGGTCCTACGAGCAGTACTTC.

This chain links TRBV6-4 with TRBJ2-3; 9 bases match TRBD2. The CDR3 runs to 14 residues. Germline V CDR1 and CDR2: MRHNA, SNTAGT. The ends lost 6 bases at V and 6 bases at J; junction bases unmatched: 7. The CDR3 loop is CASRPGLASDTQYF. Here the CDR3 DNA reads TGTGCCAGCAGACCGGGACTAGCATCTGATACGCAGTATTTT.

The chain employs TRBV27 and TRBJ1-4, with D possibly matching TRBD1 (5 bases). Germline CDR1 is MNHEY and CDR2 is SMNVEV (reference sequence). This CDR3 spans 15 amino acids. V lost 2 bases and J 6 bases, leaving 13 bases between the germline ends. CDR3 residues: CASSLRRGYYEKLFF. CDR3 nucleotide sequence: TGTGCCAGCAGTTTACGGCGGGGGTATTATGAAAAACTGTTTTTT.

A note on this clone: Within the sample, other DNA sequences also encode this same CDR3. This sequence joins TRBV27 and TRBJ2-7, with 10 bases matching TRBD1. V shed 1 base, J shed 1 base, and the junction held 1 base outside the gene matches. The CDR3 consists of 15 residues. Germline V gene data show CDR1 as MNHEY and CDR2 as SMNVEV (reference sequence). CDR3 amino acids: CASSLLGQGSYEQYF. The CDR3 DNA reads TGTGCCAGCAGTTTATTGGGACAGGGGTCCTACGAGCAGTACTTC.

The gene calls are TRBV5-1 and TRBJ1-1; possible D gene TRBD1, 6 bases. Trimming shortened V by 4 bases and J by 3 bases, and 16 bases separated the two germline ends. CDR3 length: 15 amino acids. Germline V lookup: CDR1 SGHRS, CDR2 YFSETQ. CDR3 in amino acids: CASSPALGAHTEAFF. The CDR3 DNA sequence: TGCGCCAGCAGCCCAGCACTGGGGGCGCACACTGAAGCTTTCTTT.

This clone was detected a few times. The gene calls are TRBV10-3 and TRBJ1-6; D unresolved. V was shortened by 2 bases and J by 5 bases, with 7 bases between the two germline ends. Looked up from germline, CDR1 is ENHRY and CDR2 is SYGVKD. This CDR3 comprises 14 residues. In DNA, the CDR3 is TGTGCCATCAGTGAGGGAGTTAATAATTCACCCCTCCACTTT. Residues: CAISEGVNNSPLHF.

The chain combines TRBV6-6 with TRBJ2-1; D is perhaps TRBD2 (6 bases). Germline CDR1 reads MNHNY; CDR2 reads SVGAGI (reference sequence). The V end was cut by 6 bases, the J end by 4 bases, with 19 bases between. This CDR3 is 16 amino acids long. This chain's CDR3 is CASSKGGDWAYNEQFF. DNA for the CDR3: TGTGCCAGCAGCAAAGGAGGGGACTGGGCATACAATGAGCAGTTCTTC.

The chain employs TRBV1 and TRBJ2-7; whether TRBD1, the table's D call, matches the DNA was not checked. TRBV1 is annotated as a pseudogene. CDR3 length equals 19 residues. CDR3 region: CTSSQDQKGDRGYSYEQYF. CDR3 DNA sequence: TGCACCAGCAGCCAAGATCAGAAGGGGGACAGGGGTTATTCCTACGAGCAGTACTTC.

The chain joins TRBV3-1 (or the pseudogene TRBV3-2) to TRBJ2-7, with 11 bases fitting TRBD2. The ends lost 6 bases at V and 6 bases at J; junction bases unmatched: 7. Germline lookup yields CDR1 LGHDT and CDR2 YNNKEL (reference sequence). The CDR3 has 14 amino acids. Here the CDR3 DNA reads TGTGCCAGCAGACCTAGCGGGGGGCCCGGCGAGCAGTACTTC. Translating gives CASRPSGGPGEQYF.

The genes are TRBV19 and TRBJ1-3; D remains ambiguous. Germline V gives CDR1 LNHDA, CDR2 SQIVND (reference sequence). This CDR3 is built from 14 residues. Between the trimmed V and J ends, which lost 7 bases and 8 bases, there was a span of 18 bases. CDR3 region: CASKWQEETDTIYF. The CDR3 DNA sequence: TGTGCCAGTAAATGGCAGGAGGAAACCGACACCATATATTTT. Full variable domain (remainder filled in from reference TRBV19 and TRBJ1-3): DGGITQSPKYLFRKEGQNVTLSCEQNLNHDAMYWYRQDPGQGLRLIYYSQIVNDFQKGDIAEGYSVSREKKESFPLTVTSAQKNPTAFYLCASKWQEETDTIYFGEGSWLTVV.

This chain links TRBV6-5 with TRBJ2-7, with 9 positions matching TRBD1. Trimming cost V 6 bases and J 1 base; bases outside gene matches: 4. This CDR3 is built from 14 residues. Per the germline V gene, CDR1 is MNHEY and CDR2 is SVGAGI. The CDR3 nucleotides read TGTGCCAGCAGGTCCGGGACAGGGTCCTACGAGCAGTACTTC. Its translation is CASRSGTGSYEQYF.